This is a list of T cell receptor beta chains from one sample in a study of cytomegalovirus exposure and HLA in healthy donors. The data were produced by immunoSEQ multiplex PCR, yet TCRdb's version contains in-frame clones alone and is incomplete. Of around 61,000 clones in the sample, just under 85% are singletons; the top ten hold 1.7%. Material for sequencing was PBMCs. Source of these receptors: a man aged 35 to 55 in good health and CMV-seronegative. The CDR3 runs from the conserved cysteine through the conserved F or W. The D gene is left open where the match is weak. Rows may omit the clone size; those that give it use once, few, many or a size class.

D gene	V gene	J gene	clone size	CDR3 protein	CDR3 DNA
.	TRBV18	TRBJ2-1	.	CASSPGRGADEQFF	TGTGCCAGCTCACCGGGCAGGGGGGCGGATGAGCAGTTCTTC
.	TRBV5-8	TRBJ1-5	.	CASSSRIQPQHF	TGTGCCAGCAGCTCGAGGATTCAGCCCCAGCATTTT
TRBD1	TRBV28	TRBJ1-4	.	CASSYMTGGTGEKLFF	TGTGCCAGCAGTTATATGACAGGGGGGACGGGTGAAAAACTGTTTTTT
.	TRBV5-1	TRBJ2-3	.	CASSLAGNPTDTQYF	TGCGCCAGCAGCTTGGCAGGGAACCCCACAGATACGCAGTATTTT
TRBD2	TRBV11-3	TRBJ2-5	.	CASSEGEWTSGEETQYF	TGTGCCAGCAGCGAGGGGGAATGGACTAGCGGGGAAGAGACCCAGTACTTC
.	TRBV30	TRBJ2-3	.	CAWRVTGSTDTQYF	TGTGCCTGGAGAGTTACGGGTAGCACAGATACGCAGTATTTT
TRBD2	TRBV4-3	TRBJ2-3	.	CASSQEDLAGDPSLGTQYF	TGCGCCAGCAGCCAAGAAGACCTAGCGGGGGACCCATCCTTAGGTACGCAGTATTTT
.	TRBV6-5	TRBJ2-2	.	CASSYNPGSSTGELFF	TGTGCCAGCAGTTACAACCCCGGGTCCTCCACCGGGGAGCTGTTTTTT
.	TRBV4-3	TRBJ2-1	.	CASSRDRVAYNEQFF	TGCGCCAGCAGCCGAGATCGGGTAGCCTACAATGAGCAGTTCTTC
.	TRBV28	TRBJ1-1	.	CASSSPGPNTEAFF	TGTGCCAGCAGTTCCCCTGGGCCAAACACTGAAGCTTTCTTT
TRBD1	TRBV19	TRBJ1-4	.	CASGQGAGNEKLFF	TGTGCCAGCGGACAGGGGGCGGGTAATGAAAAACTGTTTTTT
.	TRBV30	TRBJ1-2	.	CAWSVDSGYTF	TGTGCCTGGAGTGTAGATAGTGGCTACACCTTC
TRBD2	TRBV9	TRBJ2-7	.	CASSVGLAGGTYEQYF	TGTGCCAGCAGCGTAGGACTCGCGGGGGGGACCTACGAGCAGTACTTC
.	TRBV5-1	TRBJ2-3	.	CASSLGDNTDTQYF	TGCGCCAGCAGCTTGGGCGACAACACAGATACGCAGTATTTT
.	TRBV18	TRBJ1-5	.	CASSPTPGKGGNQPQHF	TGTGCCAGCTCACCGACGCCAGGGAAAGGGGGCAATCAGCCCCAGCATTTT
.	TRBV27	TRBJ1-2	.	CASSLLPPKQNRDYGYTF	TGTGCCAGCAGTTTATTGCCACCCAAGCAAAACAGGGACTATGGCTACACCTTC
TRBD2	TRBV27	TRBJ2-2	.	CASSGAGGLGELFF	TGTGCCAGCAGTGGTGCGGGGGGGTTGGGGGAGCTGTTTTTT
.	TRBV28	TRBJ1-1	.	CASSFRGETEAFF	TGTGCCAGCAGTTTCCGGGGAGAGACTGAAGCTTTCTTT
.	TRBV5-4	TRBJ2-6	.	CASSSRGLGGANVLTF	TGTGCCAGCAGCTCGCGGGGCCTAGGTGGGGCCAACGTCCTGACTTTC
.	TRBV7-9	TRBJ2-5	.	CASSLQGSGGETQYF	TGTGCCAGCAGCCTACAGGGTTCGGGGGGAGAGACCCAGTACTTC
TRBD1	TRBV11-2	TRBJ1-2	.	CASSFSGQPYGYTF	TGTGCCAGCAGCTTTTCGGGACAGCCCTATGGCTACACCTTC
.	TRBV29-1	TRBJ1-2	.	CSVEDVGYTF	TGCAGCGTTGAAGATGTAGGCTACACCTTC
.	TRBV4-1	TRBJ1-6	.	CASSQEHGTIPGPLHF	TGCGCCAGCAGCCAAGAGCACGGGACTATCCCTGGACCCCTCCACTTT
.	TRBV30	TRBJ2-7	.	CAWTLQLAERLTKGYSYEQYF	TGTGCCTGGACCCTTCAGTTAGCAGAAAGATTAACCAAAGGCTACTCCTACGAGCAGTACTTC
.	TRBV19	TRBJ1-2	.	CASSIRGSFPDYGYTF	TGTGCCAGTAGTATCAGGGGCTCCTTTCCCGATTATGGCTACACCTTC
.	TRBV6-1	TRBJ1-1	few	CASSDQRGWGTEAFF	TGTGCCAGCAGTGACCAGCGAGGGTGGGGAACTGAAGCTTTCTTT
TRBD2	TRBV18	TRBJ2-1	.	CASSPRPSGGYNEQFF	TGTGCCAGCTCACCACGTCCCAGCGGGGGTTACAATGAGCAGTTCTTC
.	TRBV10-1	TRBJ2-1	.	CASSRLTSLDEQFF	TGCGCCAGCAGTCGACTGACTAGTCTGGATGAGCAGTTCTTC
.	TRBV4-2	TRBJ2-5	.	CASSQERSGVSETQYF	TGTGCCAGCAGCCAAGAGAGATCGGGGGTCTCGGAGACCCAGTACTTC
.	TRBV7-2	TRBJ1-2	.	CASSLLPGEHGYTF	TGTGCCAGCAGCTTATTACCGGGGGAGCATGGCTACACCTTC
.	TRBV19	TRBJ1-2	.	CASRSREAGVYGYTF	TGTGCCAGTAGATCCCGGGAGGCAGGGGTCTATGGCTACACCTTC
TRBD2	TRBV7-3	TRBJ2-1	.	CASSLGLASGNEQFF	TGTGCCAGCAGCCTGGGACTAGCGTCTGGCAATGAGCAGTTCTTC
TRBD1	TRBV25-1	TRBJ2-1	.	CASRGQGQVINNEQFF	TGTGCCAGCAGGGGGCAGGGACAGGTAATTAACAATGAGCAGTTCTTC
.	TRBV7-9	TRBJ1-4	.	CASSYREATNEKLFF	TGTGCCAGCAGCTATCGAGAAGCAACTAATGAAAAACTGTTTTTT
.	TRBV6-1	TRBJ2-1	few	CASSESSNRDEQFF	TGTGCCAGCAGTGAGAGCTCTAACAGAGATGAGCAGTTCTTC
.	TRBV7-2	TRBJ2-1	.	CASSPDRARVDEQFF	TGTGCCAGCAGCCCGGACAGAGCAAGGGTGGATGAGCAGTTCTTC
TRBD1	TRBV18	TRBJ2-2	.	CASSPDRGLAGELFF	TGTGCCAGCTCGCCCGACAGGGGGCTCGCCGGGGAGCTGTTTTTT
.	TRBV5-1	TRBJ1-1	.	CASSLRRSGPSNTEAFF	TGCGCCAGCAGCTTGCGCCGAAGCGGGCCCTCGAACACTGAAGCTTTCTTT
.	TRBV7-7	TRBJ1-3	.	CASSSGAGNTIYF	TGTGCCAGCAGCTCCGGGGCTGGAAACACCATATATTTT
.	TRBV25-1	TRBJ1-5	.	CASSEGGPNQPQHF	TGTGCCAGCAGTGAAGGGGGCCCCAATCAGCCCCAGCATTTT
TRBD1	TRBV9	TRBJ1-2	.	CASSEARDRTNYGYTF	TGTGCCAGCAGCGAGGCCAGGGACAGAACTAACTATGGCTACACCTTC